The clone carrying this TCR beta chain was counted a single time. The target antigen is unknown. The sample is drawn from a study of T cell repertoires in cytomegalovirus infection. Between the trimmed V and J ends, which lost 2 bases and 0 bases, there was a span of 10 bases. The CDR3 extends over 15 amino acids. Germline assignment: CDR1 MNHEY and CDR2 SVGEGT. MiXCR, applied by TCRdb to the reads, yields one record per CDR3 protein. The sample carries about 770,000 distinct CDR3 sequences, 25% to 30% recorded once. This sequence originates from a human donor in good health (CMV status not recorded). Some clones in this sample may be carry-over from other donors' samples. The sequencing used cultured CD8+ T cells from PBMCs, collected from culture after CMV antigen stimulation. This sequence joins TRBV6-2 or TRBV6-3 and TRBJ1-2; D is unresolved. CDR3 bases: TGTGCCAGCAGTTACATTCGAGGACCTAACTATGGCTACACCTTC. This gives the protein CASSYIRGPNYGYTF.